The 23 T cell receptor beta chains presented below share a single source sample, sequenced in a study of cytomegalovirus exposure and HLA in healthy donors. The PCR used 60 Vbeta and 13 Jbeta primers. Using immunoSEQ multiplex PCR, the repertoire was profiled, and TCRdb retains in-frame clones only, with some absent. The sample shows roughly 150,000 clones, approximately 80% of them seen only once. Source material: PBMCs. The source is a male donor in good health and CMV-seronegative.

The V and J genes are TRBV5-8 and TRBJ2-3; a possible D gene is TRBD1 (6 bases). Trimming cost V 2 bases and J 3 bases, with 10 bases left between them. Looked up from germline, CDR1 is SGHTS and CDR2 is YDEGEE. The CDR3 sequence is 14 residues long. DNA of the CDR3: TGTGCCAGCAGCTTACAGGGATGGACAGATACGCAGTATTTT. It specifies CASSLQGWTDTQYF.

This rearrangement joins TRBV7-3 to TRBJ2-2, with TRBD2 as a possible D gene (7 bases). The germline gives CDR1 SGHTA, CDR2 FQGTGA. CDR3 length: 16 amino acids. Trimming left V 5 bases short and J 1 base short, with 14 bases between. CDR3 bases: TGTGCCAGCAGCCTCGGGGGGCGGGGGAACACCGGGGAGCTGTTTTTT. Protein product: CASSLGGRGNTGELFF.

The CDR3 nucleotides are TGTGCCACCAGCAGAGCCATTGAGTTTCGAGCTTTCTTT. This encodes CATSRAIEFRAFF. The chain is built from TRBV15 and TRBJ1-1; D is unresolved. Trimming removed 1 base at V and 10 bases at J, with 13 bases between. Germline CDR1 reads LNHNV; CDR2 reads YYDKDF (reference sequence). CDR3 length equals 13 residues.

CDR3 sequence: CASSLRSKQFF. CDR3 DNA sequence: TGTGCCAGCAGCCTCAGGTCGAAGCAGTTCTTC. The chain recombines TRBV7-9 with TRBJ2-1; D remains unclear. Per the germline V gene, CDR1 is SEHNR and CDR2 is FQNEAQ (reference sequence). The CDR3 is made up of 11 amino acids. Trimming cost V 5 bases and J 11 bases, with 10 bases left between them.

V and J are TRBV10-3 and TRBJ2-2; D is unclear. CDR3 length: 15 amino acids. Germline lookup yields CDR1 ENHRY and CDR2 SYGVKD. V was clipped by 6 bases and J by 6 bases, with 17 bases between them. CDR3: CAISATLDGAGELFF. DNA of the CDR3: TGTGCCATCAGCGCTACCCTAGACGGCGCCGGGGAGCTGTTTTTT.

This sequence joins TRBV27 and TRBJ2-2; a weak D match, TRBD2 (7 bases). Trimming took 4 bases from V and 6 from J, leaving 18 bases between them. There are 16 residues in the CDR3. Germline V gene sequence: CDR1 MNHEY, CDR2 SMNVEV (reference sequence). CDR3 DNA: TGTGCCAGCAGTTCTCTGGGAGGGGGTTGGGCCGGGGAGCTGTTTTTT. Protein: CASSSLGGGWAGELFF.

This clone has just a few counts. The chain employs TRBV6-1 and TRBJ2-2, with 7 bases lining up with TRBD1. There are 14 residues in the CDR3. Germline loops: CDR1 MNHNS, CDR2 SASEGT. V lost 6 bases to trimming and J lost 3 bases; unmatched junction nucleotides: 4. The CDR3: CASSTGTDTGELFF. In DNA form, the CDR3 reads TGTGCCAGCAGCACCGGGACAGACACCGGGGAGCTGTTTTTT.

This clone has only one observation. The chain links TRBV9 to TRBJ1-1; a weak D match, TRBD1 (6 bases). CDR3 size: 14 residues. Germline CDR1 is SGDLS and CDR2 is YYNGEE. V dropped 3 bases and J dropped 5 bases, with 14 bases sitting between them. The DNA for the CDR3 is TGTGCCAGCAGCGAAGGGGGTCCGGGGACTGAAGCTTTCTTT. Its protein product is CASSEGGPGTEAFF.

As for this clone: Other nucleotide sequences from this sample produce the same CDR3. The chain combines TRBV4-3 with TRBJ1-2, with TRBD1 as a possible D gene (5 bases). Germline CDR1 reads LGHNA; CDR2 reads YSLEER. The ends were cut back, 1 base at V and 5 bases at J, with 11 bases in the middle. This CDR3 spans 14 amino acids. The CDR3 is CASSQGRGGYGYTF. The CDR3 DNA reads TGCGCCAGCAGCCAAGGGAGGGGCGGGTATGGCTACACCTTC.

The chain uses TRBV30 and TRBJ1-6; no reliable D call. V lost 0 bases to trimming and J lost 7 bases, with 7 bases between them. This CDR3 contains 13 residues. Looked up from germline, CDR1 is GTSNPN and CDR2 is SVGIG (reference sequence). CDR3 sequence reads: CAWSVGQNSPLHF. As DNA, the CDR3 is TGTGCCTGGAGTGTTGGGCAGAATTCACCCCTCCACTTT.

The V and J genes are TRBV5-1 and TRBJ2-5, with 8 bases matching TRBD1. V shed 6 bases, J shed 3 bases, and the junction held 7 bases outside the gene matches. The CDR3 contains 14 residues. CDR1 and CDR2 from the germline V gene are SGHRS and YFSETQ. The CDR3 coding sequence is TGCGCCAGCACTTCTTTGACAGGGGAAGAGACCCAGTACTTC. Translation gives CASTSLTGEETQYF.

The chain links TRBV7-6 to TRBJ2-5, with a tentative D call TRBD2 (6 bases). CDR3 length: 12 residues. Germline V gene lookup returns CDR1 SGHVS and CDR2 FNYEAQ. V was shortened by 2 bases and J by 7 bases, with 8 bases between the two germline ends. In nucleotides, the CDR3 is TGTGCCAGCAGCTTAAACGGGGGGACCCAGTACTTC. It specifies CASSLNGGTQYF.

This clone was counted a single time. The V call is TRBV5-4, the J call TRBJ1-2; D gene ambiguous. The germline V gene encodes CDR1 SGHNT and CDR2 YYREEE (reference sequence). The CDR3 runs 12 residues. Trimming removed 0 bases from V and 8 bases from J, with 8 bases in between. The CDR3 spells CASSLAGQGYTF. In DNA form, the CDR3 reads TGTGCCAGCAGCTTGGCTGGGCAAGGCTACACCTTC.

The V call is TRBV9, the J call TRBJ2-3; 7 nucleotides match TRBD1. The trim removed 3 bases at V and 2 bases at J, leaving 9 bases unmatched. This CDR3 region has 16 residues. Germline V gives CDR1 SGDLS, CDR2 YYNGEE. For the CDR3, the DNA is TGTGCCAGCAGCGGAAAAACAGGGGCCCACACAGATACGCAGTATTTT. It translates to CASSGKTGAHTDTQYF. Drawing the rest from reference TRBV9 and TRBJ2-3, the complete variable domain is DSGVTQTPKHLITATGQRVTLRCSPRSGDLSVYWYQQSLDQGLQFLIQYYNGEERAKGNILERFSAQQFPDLHSELNLSSLELGDSALYFCASSGKTGAHTDTQYFGPGTRLTVL.

The rearrangement uses TRBV6-6 and TRBJ1-3; TRBD1 might be the D (6 bases). The CDR3 sequence is 14 residues long. Germline V gives CDR1 MNHNY, CDR2 SVGAGI (reference sequence). V lost 5 bases and J 1 base, leaving 9 bases between the germline ends. The CDR3 bases are TGTGCCAGCAGTCCAGGGGTTTCTGGAAACACCATATATTTT. Encoded protein: CASSPGVSGNTIYF.

V is TRBV18 and J is TRBJ2-1; 8 bases align to TRBD2. This CDR3 has 16 residues. V was pared by 0 bases and J by 0 bases, with 1 base of the junction left unmatched. Germline loops: CDR1 KGHSH, CDR2 LQKENI. CDR3 in amino acids: CASSPPSGSSYNEQFF. In nucleotides, the CDR3 is TGTGCCAGCTCACCACCGAGCGGGAGCTCCTACAATGAGCAGTTCTTC. Filled out from reference TRBV18 and TRBJ2-1, the complete variable domain reads NAGVMQNPRHLVRRRGQEARLRCSPMKGHSHVYWYRQLPEEGLKFMVYLQKENIIDESGMPKERFSAEFPKEGPSILRIQQVVRGDSAAYFCASSPPSGSSYNEQFFGPGTRLTVL.

The chain employs TRBV19 and TRBJ1-5; a weak D match, TRBD1 (5 bases). Trimming took 5 bases from V and 0 from J, leaving 11 bases between them. This CDR3 region has 15 residues. The germline gives CDR1 LNHDA, CDR2 SQIVND (reference sequence). The CDR3 coding sequence is TGTGCCAGTAGTTCTCCCAGGGATAGCAATCAGCCCCAGCATTTT. Translating it yields CASSSPRDSNQPQHF. The whole variable domain, remainder taken from reference TRBV19 and TRBJ1-5, is DGGITQSPKYLFRKEGQNVTLSCEQNLNHDAMYWYRQDPGQGLRLIYYSQIVNDFQKGDIAEGYSVSREKKESFPLTVTSAQKNPTAFYLCASSSPRDSNQPQHFGDGTRLSIL.

The CDR3 DNA follows: TGTGCCAGCAGCGTAGGGGGGCCGCTTTCCTCTGGAAACACCATATATTTT. It specifies CASSVGGPLSSGNTIYF. The chain joins TRBV9 to TRBJ1-3; weak D call: TRBD1 (6 bases). This CDR3 is 17 amino acids long. Germline CDR1 is SGDLS and CDR2 is YYNGEE. Deletions cut 0 bases from V and 0 bases from J, with 13 bases between.

This clone was picked up a small number of times. This chain connects TRBV19 to TRBJ1-4; D uncertain. CDR1 and CDR2 from the germline V gene are LNHDA and SQIVND (reference sequence). Trimming left V 7 bases short and J 7 bases short, with 19 bases between. This CDR3 spans 15 amino acids. The CDR3 loop is CASTTKWSGSEKLFF. The CDR3 DNA reads TGTGCCAGTACTACTAAATGGTCGGGATCTGAAAAACTGTTTTTT.

The rearrangement links TRBV6-6 to TRBJ1-2; D perhaps matches TRBD1 (5 bases). Looked up from germline, CDR1 is MNHNY and CDR2 is SVGAGI (reference sequence). V lost 4 bases to trimming and J lost 5 bases, with 11 bases between them. This CDR3 spans 13 amino acids. CDR3 DNA sequence: TGTGCCAGCAGTTTGGACAAGAATTATGGCTACACCTTC. Its protein product is CASSLDKNYGYTF.

The table lists this clone with a count of one. CDR3 in DNA: TGTGCCAGTAGTATCCGGGCAGGGAAGGGCAATCAGCCCCAGCATTTT. Protein product: CASSIRAGKGNQPQHF. This chain uses TRBV19 with TRBJ1-5; tentative D call: TRBD1 (5 bases). Per germline, CDR1 LNHDA and CDR2 SQIVND (reference sequence). The V and J ends lost 3 bases and 2 bases respectively, with 14 bases between them. The CDR3 consists of 16 residues.

This clone was found once. This chain connects TRBV6-1 to TRBJ1-5; TRBD1 is a possible D gene (6 bases). Deletions cut 3 bases from V and 0 bases from J, with 21 bases between. From germline, CDR1 is MNHNS and CDR2 SASEGT. This CDR3 region has 19 residues. CDR3 region: CASSDDRQGSTYSNQPQHF. CDR3 coding DNA: TGTGCCAGCAGTGACGATAGGCAGGGGTCGACATATAGCAATCAGCCCCAGCATTTT.

J is TRBJ1-5 and V is TRBV28, with D hard to call. The germline V gene has CDR1 MDHEN and CDR2 SYDVKM. The CDR3 sequence is 16 residues long. V was clipped by 3 bases and J by 4 bases, with 16 bases between them. CDR3 coding DNA: TGTGCCAGCAGTTTTCCCGAGGGCGACAAAAATCAGCCCCAGCATTTT. Protein sequence: CASSFPEGDKNQPQHF. The full variable domain, rest sourced from reference TRBV28 and TRBJ1-5, is DVKVTQSSRYLVKRTGEKVFLECVQDMDHENMFWYRQDPGLGLRLIYFSYDVKMKEKGDIPEGYSVSREKKERFSLILESASTNQTSMYLCASSFPEGDKNQPQHFGDGTRLSIL.